Listed below are T cell receptor beta chains from one sample, sequenced in a study of neurological immune-mediated disorders. In TCRdb, the 5' RACE reads were re-called with MiXCR into one record per CDR3 protein. Among nearly 30,000 distinct CDR3 sequences listed, about 12% were seen once. Material: PBMCs. Receptor source: a woman aged 55-69 years in good health. Each CDR3 is given with its conserved first and last residue. A D gene is named only where the DNA matches it firmly. Expanded clones get a size class; other rows say once, few or many, or leave the size out.

CDR3aa	CDR3nt	abundance	d_gene	j_gene	v_gene
CASSQGGLAGITSTDTQYF	TGTGCCAGCAGCCAAGGAGGCCTAGCGGGGATTACTAGCACAGATACGCAGTATTTT	many	TRBD2	TRBJ2-3	TRBV4-2
CASSFSGELYGYTF	TGTGCCAGCAGTTTTAGTGGAGAGCTCTATGGCTACACCTTC	many	.	TRBJ1-2	TRBV12-3/TRBV12-4
CASRAGPNYGYTF	TGTGCCAGCCGGGCAGGCCCCAACTATGGCTACACCTTC	many	.	TRBJ1-2	TRBV3-1
CASSPTGTRYSEQYF	TGTGCCAGCAGCCCTACCGGGACTAGGTATAGCGAGCAGTACTTC	many	TRBD2	TRBJ2-7	TRBV3-1
CASSRQGRNTEAFF	TGTGCCAGCAGTCGACAGGGGCGGAACACTGAAGCTTTCTTT	many	TRBD1	TRBJ1-1	TRBV6-2/TRBV6-3
CASSLQGNTEAFF	TGTGCCAGCAGTTTGCAGGGGAACACTGAAGCTTTCTTT	medium-sized	.	TRBJ1-1	TRBV12-3/TRBV12-4
CASSLDMERAGGRPDTQYF	TGCGCCAGCAGCTTGGATATGGAAAGGGCGGGGGGCCGCCCAGATACGCAGTATTTT	many	TRBD2	TRBJ2-3	TRBV5-1
CSVATGTANTEAFF	TGCAGCGTCGCTACCGGGACGGCGAACACTGAAGCTTTCTTT	many	.	TRBJ1-1	TRBV29-1
CSATSEGDTQYF	TGCAGTGCTACAAGCGAGGGGGATACGCAGTATTTT	many	.	TRBJ2-3	TRBV20-1
CASSPGTNYEQFF	TGTGCCAGCTCACCAGGGACTAACTATGAGCAGTTCTTC	many	TRBD2	TRBJ2-1	TRBV18
CSVEGRLSTDTQYF	TGCAGCGTTGAAGGGCGGCTATCCACAGATACGCAGTATTTT	many	.	TRBJ2-3	TRBV29-1
CASRRGQLTEAFF	TGTGCCAGCAGACGAGGACAACTAACTGAAGCTTTCTTT	many	.	TRBJ1-1	TRBV3-1
CASSLVQGPTDTQYF	TGTGCCAGCAGTTTAGTGCAGGGACCCACAGATACGCAGTATTTT	.	.	TRBJ2-3	TRBV12-3/TRBV12-4
CSARTSGGGANEQFF	TGCAGTGCTAGAACGAGCGGGGGTGGGGCCAATGAGCAGTTCTTC	many	TRBD2	TRBJ2-1	TRBV20-1
CSARRGGQGDYGGNQPQHF	TGCAGTGCCAGACGCGGCGGACAGGGGGATTATGGTGGTAATCAGCCCCAGCATTTT	many	TRBD1	TRBJ1-5	TRBV20-1
CASSFNGGPLEQYF	TGCGCCAGCAGCTTTAATGGGGGACCTTTGGAGCAGTACTTC	many	.	TRBJ2-7	TRBV5-1
CASRSLAGGARNTQYF	TGTGCCAGCAGGTCTCTTGCGGGGGGGGCCCGGAATACGCAGTATTTT	many	TRBD2	TRBJ2-3	TRBV7-8
CASSVLTSGRYNEQFF	TGTGCCAGCAGCGTCCTGACTAGCGGGAGGTACAATGAGCAGTTCTTC	many	TRBD2	TRBJ2-1	TRBV7-8
CASSPSSLRRNTEAFF	TGTGCCAGCAGCCCCTCTTCCCTACGGAGAAACACTGAAGCTTTCTTT	many	.	TRBJ1-1	TRBV6-2/TRBV6-3
CSAGGLGLNEQFF	TGCAGTGCTGGGGGACTTGGCCTCAATGAGCAGTTCTTC	many	.	TRBJ2-1	TRBV20-1
CASSPQGTGTRSPQHF	TGTGCCAGCTCACCACAAGGGACAGGCACTCGGAGCCCCCAGCATTTT	.	TRBD1	TRBJ1-5	TRBV18
CASSEPRGIETQYF	TGTGCCAGCAGCGAGCCTAGGGGGATAGAGACCCAGTACTTC	many	.	TRBJ2-5	TRBV7-8
CASPNGALEQYF	TGTGCCAGCCCAAACGGGGCACTCGAGCAGTACTTC	many	.	TRBJ2-7	TRBV25-1
CASSLGGSLTNTEAFF	TGCGCCAGCAGCTTGGGAGGCTCCTTAACAAACACTGAAGCTTTCTTT	many	.	TRBJ1-1	TRBV5-1
CASSPRQGATRTEAFF	TGTGCCAGCAGCCCTCGACAGGGGGCGACTAGGACTGAAGCTTTCTTT	many	TRBD1	TRBJ1-1	TRBV11-2
CATSDRRRTVDNEQFF	TGTGCCACCAGTGATCGAAGACGGACAGTTGACAATGAGCAGTTCTTC	.	.	TRBJ2-1	TRBV24-1
CASSSGAGTDTQYF	TGCGCCAGCAGCTCAGGAGCGGGGACAGATACGCAGTATTTT	many	TRBD2	TRBJ2-3	TRBV5-1
CASSLIETQYF	TGTGCCAGCAGTCTTATAGAGACCCAGTACTTC	many	.	TRBJ2-5	TRBV3-1
CSASAPGQGNTEAFF	TGCAGTGCTAGTGCCCCGGGACAGGGGAACACTGAAGCTTTCTTT	many	TRBD1	TRBJ1-1	TRBV20-1
CASSPTGTSATDTQYF	TGCGCCAGCAGCCCCACCGGGACTAGCGCCACAGATACGCAGTATTTT	many	TRBD2	TRBJ2-3	TRBV5-1
CASSLRDRDTEAFF	TGTGCCAGCAGTTTGCGGGACAGGGATACTGAAGCTTTCTTT	many	TRBD1	TRBJ1-1	TRBV12-3/TRBV12-4
CASSLGRVSYNEQFF	TGTGCCAGCAGTTTGGGCAGGGTCTCCTACAATGAGCAGTTCTTC	many	.	TRBJ2-1	TRBV12-3/TRBV12-4
CASSPAAGPYEQYF	TGTGCCAGCAGCCCTGCGGCAGGTCCTTACGAGCAGTACTTC	.	.	TRBJ2-7	TRBV7-2
CAISVMRQGPTDTQYF	TGTGCCATCAGTGTCATGAGGCAGGGACCCACAGATACGCAGTATTTT	many	.	TRBJ2-3	TRBV10-3
CSASRTVDYEQYF	TGCAGTGCTTCCCGGACCGTCGACTACGAGCAGTACTTC	many	.	TRBJ2-7	TRBV20-1
CASSQPVGASSTGELFF	TGTGCCAGCAGCCAACCAGTGGGGGCGTCCTCCACCGGGGAGCTGTTTTTT	many	.	TRBJ2-2	TRBV3-1